A single sample gave rise to the 6 T cell receptor beta chains below, sequenced in a study of blood T cell repertoires in COVID-19. The repertoire was sequenced with immunoSEQ multiplex PCR; TCRdb's copy has only in-frame clones and lacks some. The sample lists roughly 500,000 clones, approximately 88% occurring once. The sequenced material came from PBMCs or T cells enriched from blood (not recorded which). The receptors derive from a woman between 40 and 50 years old who had recovered from COVID-19.

The chain combines TRBV11-3 with TRBJ2-1; 11 nucleotides match TRBD2. CDR3 size: 18 residues. Germline V gene lookup returns CDR1 SGHNT and CDR2 YENEEA. Losses at the gene ends were 1 base for V and 6 bases for J; bases not matched to a gene: 11. The CDR3, as DNA: TGTGCCAGCAGCTTAGGACCGGCTAGCGGGAGGCCCATCAATGAGCAGTTCTTC. Protein sequence: CASSLGPASGRPINEQFF.

The rearrangement joins TRBV10-3 to TRBJ2-7, with D maybe TRBD1 (6 bases). The germline CDR1 and CDR2 sequences are ENHRY and SYGVKD. The CDR3 length is 13 residues. Trimming shortened V by 3 bases and J by 3 bases, and 9 bases separated the two germline ends. As DNA, the CDR3 is TGTGCCATCAGTGAATACAGGGACTACGAGCAGTACTTC. Its translation: CAISEYRDYEQYF.

The rearrangement uses TRBV6-4 and TRBJ2-3, with a possible D match to TRBD1 (6 bases). V gave up 6 bases and J gave up 1 base, with 11 bases separating them. Per the germline V gene, CDR1 is MRHNA and CDR2 is SNTAGT. This CDR3 is 14 amino acids long. In DNA form, the CDR3 reads TGTGCCAGCAGCGAAGGACAGCGCACAGATACGCAGTATTTT. As protein: CASSEGQRTDTQYF.

As for this clone: Other DNA sequences in this sample translate to the same CDR3. CDR3 sequence reads: CASSLGQVNTEAFF. In DNA form, the CDR3 reads TGTGCCAGCAGCCTGGGACAGGTGAACACTGAAGCTTTCTTT. This sequence joins TRBV11-2 and TRBJ1-1, with 8 bases that match TRBD1. Unmatched junction bases numbered 2, after V lost 5 bases and J lost 0 bases. This CDR3 region has 14 residues. From germline, CDR1 is SGHAT and CDR2 FQNNGV.

This clone came up a few times. The chain employs TRBV5-6 and TRBJ2-1, with 7 bases matching TRBD1. V lost 1 base to trimming and J lost 6 bases; unmatched junction nucleotides: 1. This CDR3 spans 13 amino acids. Germline V gives CDR1 SGHDT, CDR2 YYEEEE. The CDR3 protein is CASSLPGGNEQFF. Written as DNA, the CDR3 is TGTGCCAGCAGCTTGCCAGGGGGCAATGAGCAGTTCTTC.

J is TRBJ2-3 and V is TRBV7-9; TRBD2 agrees at 10 bases. In germline, CDR1 is SEHNR, CDR2 FQNEAQ (reference sequence). Germline trimming cut 2 bases from V and 2 bases from J; bases unmatched to any gene: 4. The CDR3 runs to 16 residues. The CDR3 loop reads CASSLLAGGTTDTQYF. In nucleotides, the CDR3 is TGTGCCAGCAGCTTATTAGCGGGAGGCACCACAGATACGCAGTATTTT.